Below, one T cell receptor delta chain is given with its context. What it binds is unknown. A read error may be the cause here, since a much bigger clone is one base away. Within the sample, other DNA sequences also encode this same CDR3. The data belong to a study of Vδ1+ human thymocytes. The CDR3 has 15 amino acids. Germline values: CDR1 GEAIGNYY, CDR2 EKD. J lost 0 bases, V lost 5 bases, and 6 bases had no gene match. Study findings and constraints: Thymic TRG and TRD repertoires appeared highly polyclonal, with Gaussian CDR3 length distributions.

RNA was extracted from the cells and then reverse transcribed. Multiplex PCR used pooled V-gene forward primers and a constant-region reverse primer to amplify CDR3s. TCRdb reprocessed the multiplex PCR reads using CATT. The sample lists around 76,000 delta-chain clones; about 30% were seen once. The specimen was Vdelta1+ gamma-delta thymocytes from the thymus. Subset described: FACS-sorted CD3+ TCRalphabeta- TCRVdelta1+ TCRVdelta2- thymocytes. The chain uses TRDV2 and TRDJ1; 9 nucleotides align to TRDD3. This TCR derives from a boy under three years old who had congenital heart surgery. The CDR3 bases are TGTGCCTGTGGTACTGGGGGACCATACACCGATAAACTCATCTTT. Its protein is CACGTGGPYTDKLIF.